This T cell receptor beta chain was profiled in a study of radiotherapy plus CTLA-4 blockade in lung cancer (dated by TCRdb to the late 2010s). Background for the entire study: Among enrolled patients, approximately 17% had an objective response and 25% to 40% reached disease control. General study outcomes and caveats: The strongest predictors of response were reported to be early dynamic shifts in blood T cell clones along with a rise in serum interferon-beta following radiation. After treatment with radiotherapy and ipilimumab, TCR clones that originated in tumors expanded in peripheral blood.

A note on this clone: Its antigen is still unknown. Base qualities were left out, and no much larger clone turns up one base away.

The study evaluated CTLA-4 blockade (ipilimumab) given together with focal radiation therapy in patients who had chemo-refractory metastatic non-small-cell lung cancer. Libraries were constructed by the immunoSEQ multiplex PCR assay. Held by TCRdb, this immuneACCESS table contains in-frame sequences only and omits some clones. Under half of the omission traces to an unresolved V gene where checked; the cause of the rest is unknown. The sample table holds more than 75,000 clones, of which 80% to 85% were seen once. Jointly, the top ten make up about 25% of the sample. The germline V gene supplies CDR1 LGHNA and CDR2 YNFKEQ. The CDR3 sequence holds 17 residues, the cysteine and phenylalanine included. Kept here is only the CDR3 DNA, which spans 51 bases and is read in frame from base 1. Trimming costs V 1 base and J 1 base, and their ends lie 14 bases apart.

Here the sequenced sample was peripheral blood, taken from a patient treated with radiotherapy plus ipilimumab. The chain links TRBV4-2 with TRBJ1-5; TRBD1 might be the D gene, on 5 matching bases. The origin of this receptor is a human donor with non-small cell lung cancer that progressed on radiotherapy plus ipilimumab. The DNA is TGTGCCAGCAGCCAAGCGGCGGGGGGACGAAGCAATCAGCCCCAGCATTTT. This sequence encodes CASSQAAGGRSNQPQHF.